This TCR beta chain was recovered during a study of metastatic and nonmetastatic thyroid tumors. Study-level background: Blood and tumor or nodule tissue repertoires from malignant and benign thyroid patients were compared.

Turning to this clone: Its antigen remains unknown.

Study-level results: Significantly higher TCR beta diversity was reportedly seen in malignant thyroid tumors than benign nodules, in blood and tumor.

The CDR3 consists of 14 residues. From germline, CDR1 is LGHDT and CDR2 YNNKEL (reference sequence). V was shortened by 1 base and J by 7 bases, with 13 bases between the two germline ends. As processed by the authors: What underpinned the distant-metastasis classifier for papillary thyroid cancer was the set of CDR3 differences across clinicopathological groups. TCRdb re-called clones from the PCR reads using MiXCR. TCRdb's processing, not the authors', yielded these V and J calls. The sample shows roughly 72,000 clones, 15% to 20% of them seen only once. Patients were all untreated before their thyroid surgery.

J is TRBJ1-2 and V is TRBV3-1; TRBD1 might be the D (6 bases). The receptor was isolated from a female donor with papillary thyroid cancer or a benign thyroid nodule (not recorded which). Some clones in this sample may be carry-over from other donors' samples. The source material was blood. In DNA form, the CDR3 reads TGTGCCAGCAGCCAAGCGGACAGTGTATCTGGCTACACCTTC. Protein product: CASSQADSVSGYTF.